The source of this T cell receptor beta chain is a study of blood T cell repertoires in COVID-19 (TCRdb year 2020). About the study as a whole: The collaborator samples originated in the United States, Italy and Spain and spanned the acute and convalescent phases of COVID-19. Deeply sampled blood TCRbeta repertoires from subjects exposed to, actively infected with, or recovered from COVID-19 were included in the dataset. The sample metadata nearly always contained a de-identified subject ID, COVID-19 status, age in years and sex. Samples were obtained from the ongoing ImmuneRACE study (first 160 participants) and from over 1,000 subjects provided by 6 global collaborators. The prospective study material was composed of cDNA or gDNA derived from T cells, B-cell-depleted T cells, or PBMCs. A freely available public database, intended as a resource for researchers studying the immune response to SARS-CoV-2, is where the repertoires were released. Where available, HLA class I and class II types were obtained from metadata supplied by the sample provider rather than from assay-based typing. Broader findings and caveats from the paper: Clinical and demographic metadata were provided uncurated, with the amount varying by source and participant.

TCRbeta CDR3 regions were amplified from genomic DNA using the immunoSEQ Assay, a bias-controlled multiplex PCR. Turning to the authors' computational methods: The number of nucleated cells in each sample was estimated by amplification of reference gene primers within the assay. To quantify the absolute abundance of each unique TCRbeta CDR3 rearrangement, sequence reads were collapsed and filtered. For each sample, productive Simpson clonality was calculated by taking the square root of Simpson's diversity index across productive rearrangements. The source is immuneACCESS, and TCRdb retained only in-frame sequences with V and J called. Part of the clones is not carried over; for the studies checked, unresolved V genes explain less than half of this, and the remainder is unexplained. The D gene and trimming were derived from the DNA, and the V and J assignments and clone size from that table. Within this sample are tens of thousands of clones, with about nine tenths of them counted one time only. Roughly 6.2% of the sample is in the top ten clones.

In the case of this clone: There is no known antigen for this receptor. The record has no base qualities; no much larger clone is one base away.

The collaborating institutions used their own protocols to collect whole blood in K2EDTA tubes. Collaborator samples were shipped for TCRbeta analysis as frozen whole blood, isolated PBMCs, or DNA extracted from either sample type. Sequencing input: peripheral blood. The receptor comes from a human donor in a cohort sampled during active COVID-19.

The CDR3 region reads CASSLAQGPYEQYF. The DNA reads TGTGCCAGCAGCTTAGCCCAGGGTCCCTACGAGCAGTACTTC. The chain was built from TRBV7-9 and TRBJ2-7, with TRBD1 as a weak D call on 5 bases. V drops 0 bases and J drops 2 bases, leaving 8 bases in between. CDR1 and CDR2, per the germline V gene (reference sequence), are SEHNR and FQNEAQ. Measured from the cysteine to the phenylalanine, the CDR3 is 14 residues long. Only CDR3 DNA remains: 42 bases, in frame from the first base.